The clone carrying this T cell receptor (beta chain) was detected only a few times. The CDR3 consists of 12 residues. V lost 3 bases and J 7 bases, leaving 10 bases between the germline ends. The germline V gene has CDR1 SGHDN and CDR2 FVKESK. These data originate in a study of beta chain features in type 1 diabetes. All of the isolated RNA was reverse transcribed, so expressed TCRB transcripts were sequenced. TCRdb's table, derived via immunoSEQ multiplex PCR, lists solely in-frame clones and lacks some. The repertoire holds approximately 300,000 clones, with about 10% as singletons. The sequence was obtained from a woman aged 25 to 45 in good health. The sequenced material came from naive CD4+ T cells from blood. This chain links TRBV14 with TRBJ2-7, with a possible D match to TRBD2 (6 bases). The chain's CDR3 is CASSHRGNEQYF. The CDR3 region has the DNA TGTGCCAGCAGCCATCGGGGGAATGAGCAGTACTTC. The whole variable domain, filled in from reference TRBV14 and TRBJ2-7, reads EAGVTQFPSHSVIEKGQTVTLRCDPISGHDNLYWYRRVMGKEIKFLLHFVKESKQDESGMPNNRFLAERTGGTYSTLKVQPAELEDSGVYFCASSHRGNEQYFGPGTRLTVT.